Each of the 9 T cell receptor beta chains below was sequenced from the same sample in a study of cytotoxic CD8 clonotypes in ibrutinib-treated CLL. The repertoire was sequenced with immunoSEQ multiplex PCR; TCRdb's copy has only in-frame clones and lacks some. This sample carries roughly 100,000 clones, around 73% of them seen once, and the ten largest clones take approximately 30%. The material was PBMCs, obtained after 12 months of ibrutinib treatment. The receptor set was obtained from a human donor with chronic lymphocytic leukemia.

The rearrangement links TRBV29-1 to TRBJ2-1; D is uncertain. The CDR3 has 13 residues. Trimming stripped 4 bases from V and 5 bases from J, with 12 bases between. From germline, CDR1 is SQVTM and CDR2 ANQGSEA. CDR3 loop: CSVVSSLHNEQFF. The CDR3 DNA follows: TGCAGCGTTGTTTCGTCACTCCACAATGAGCAGTTCTTC.

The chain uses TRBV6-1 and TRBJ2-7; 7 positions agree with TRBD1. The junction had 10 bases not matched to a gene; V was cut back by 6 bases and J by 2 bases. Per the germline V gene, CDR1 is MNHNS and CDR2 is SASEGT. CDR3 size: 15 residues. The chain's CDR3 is CASSAATTGTYEQYF. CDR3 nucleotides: TGTGCCAGCAGCGCCGCCACGACAGGGACCTACGAGCAGTACTTC.

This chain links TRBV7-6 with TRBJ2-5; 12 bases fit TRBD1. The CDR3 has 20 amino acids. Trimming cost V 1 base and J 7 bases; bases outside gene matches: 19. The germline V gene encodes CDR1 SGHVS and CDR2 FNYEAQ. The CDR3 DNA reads TGTGCCAGCAGCTTAGTAGTAGCCTCTCCGGGACAGGGGGCGCGTGGGACCCAGTACTTC. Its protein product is CASSLVVASPGQGARGTQYF.

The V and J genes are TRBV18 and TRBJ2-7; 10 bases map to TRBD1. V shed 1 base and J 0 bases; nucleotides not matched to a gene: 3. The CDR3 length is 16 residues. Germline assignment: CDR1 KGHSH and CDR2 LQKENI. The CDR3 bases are TGTGCCAGCTCACCACAGGGGACAGGGGCCTCCTACGAGCAGTACTTC. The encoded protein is CASSPQGTGASYEQYF.

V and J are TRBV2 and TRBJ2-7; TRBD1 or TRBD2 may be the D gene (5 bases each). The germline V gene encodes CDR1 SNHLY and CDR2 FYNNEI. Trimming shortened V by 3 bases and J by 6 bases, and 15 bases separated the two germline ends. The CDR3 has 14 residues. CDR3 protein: CASSEELARGEQYF. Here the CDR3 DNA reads TGTGCCAGCAGTGAGGAGCTAGCAAGGGGCGAGCAGTACTTC.

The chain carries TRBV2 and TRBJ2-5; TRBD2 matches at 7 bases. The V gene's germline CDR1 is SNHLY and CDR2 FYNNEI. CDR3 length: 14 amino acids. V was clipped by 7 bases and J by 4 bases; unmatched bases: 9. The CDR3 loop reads CASTGGGAGETQYF. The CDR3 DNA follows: TGTGCCAGCACGGGGGGAGGGGCGGGAGAGACCCAGTACTTC.

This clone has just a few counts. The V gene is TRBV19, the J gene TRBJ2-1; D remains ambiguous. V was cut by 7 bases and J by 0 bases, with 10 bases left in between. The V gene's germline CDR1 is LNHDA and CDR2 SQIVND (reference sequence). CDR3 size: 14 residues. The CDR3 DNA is TGTGCCAGTACCTCCTTGGGCTCCTACAATGAGCAGTTCTTC. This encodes CASTSLGSYNEQFF.

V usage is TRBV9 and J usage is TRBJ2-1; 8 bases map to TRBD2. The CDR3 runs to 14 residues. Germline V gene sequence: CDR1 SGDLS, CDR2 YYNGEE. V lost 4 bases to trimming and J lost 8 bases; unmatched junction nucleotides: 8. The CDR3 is CASSNPGGFDEQFF. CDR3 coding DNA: TGTGCCAGCAGCAACCCGGGGGGGTTTGATGAGCAGTTCTTC.

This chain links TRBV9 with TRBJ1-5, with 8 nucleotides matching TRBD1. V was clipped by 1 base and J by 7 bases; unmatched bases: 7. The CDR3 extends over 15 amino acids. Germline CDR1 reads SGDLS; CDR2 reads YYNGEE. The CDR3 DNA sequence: TGTGCCAGCAGCGTATCAGGGGGCGAGGGGCAGCCCCAGCATTTT. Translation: CASSVSGGEGQPQHF.